This T cell receptor (beta chain) was sequenced during a study of blood T cell repertoires in COVID-19. Trimming took off 4 bases at V and 5 bases at J, with 10 bases between the two ends. Looked up from germline, CDR1 is SGHRS and CDR2 is YFSETQ. The length of the CDR3 is 13 residues. Data came from immunoSEQ multiplex PCR; TCRdb stores just in-frame clones and leaves some out. This repertoire shows some 97,000 clones, over 75% found once; its top ten account for about 6.5%. The chain recombines TRBV5-1 with TRBJ2-1; the D is unclear. The origin of this receptor is an older woman with acute or convalescent COVID-19. Sequences were obtained from peripheral blood. The CDR3 DNA reads TGCGCCAGCAGCCCGCCCTCGGACAATGAGCAGTTCTTC. Protein product: CASSPPSDNEQFF.